Listed below are T cell receptor beta chains from one sample, sequenced in a study of T-cell reconstitution after alpha-beta-depleted transplantation in children. MiXCR was run by TCRdb on the PCR reads, yielding one entry per CDR3 protein. The data show hundreds of thousands of distinct CDR3 sequences, 15% to 20% seen once. This material consisted of PBMCs, mostly from graft donor cells, taken 360 days after TCRalphabeta/CD19-depleted stem cell transplant. The receptors shown here come from a boy in the first two years of life who had a stem cell transplant for Wiskott-Aldrich syndrome, so the T cells may come from the graft donor. CDR3s include the opening cysteine and the closing phenylalanine or tryptophan. Each record gives: J gene, V gene, clone size, D gene, CDR3 protein, CDR3 DNA. D genes are given only for firm matches. Size values are once, few and many counts, or a class for expanded clones, and some rows have none.

TRBJ1-5 | TRBV4-1 | few | - | CASSQEQPYSNQPQHF | TGCGCCAGCAGCCAAGAACAGCCTTATAGCAATCAGCCCCAGCATTTT
TRBJ2-1 | TRBV18 | - | - | CASSPRGLPNLYNEQFF | TGTGCCAGCTCACCACGAGGACTACCAAACTTGTACAATGAGCAGTTCTTC
TRBJ2-1 | TRBV5-1 | few | - | CASSLPGQSSYNEQFF | TGCGCCAGCAGCTTGCCCGGACAGAGCTCCTACAATGAGCAGTTCTTC
TRBJ2-4 | TRBV12-3/TRBV12-4 | few | - | CASGLGKNIQYF | TGTGCCAGCGGCTTGGGCAAAAACATTCAGTACTTC
TRBJ2-7 | TRBV2 | few | TRBD1 | CASRKDRGSSYEQYF | TGTGCCAGCCGCAAGGACAGGGGTAGCTCCTACGAGCAGTACTTC
TRBJ2-2 | TRBV7-2 | few | TRBD2 | CASSRTRRVGELFF | TGTGCCAGCAGCCGGACTAGGCGGGTCGGGGAGCTGTTTTTT
TRBJ2-7 | TRBV12-3/TRBV12-4 | few | TRBD1 | CASSGDRVSEQYF | TGTGCCAGCAGCGGGGACAGGGTCAGCGAGCAGTACTTC
TRBJ2-2 | TRBV15 | few | - | CATSRERLNGELFF | TGTGCCACCAGCAGAGAGAGATTGAACGGGGAGCTGTTTTTT
TRBJ2-1 | TRBV12-3/TRBV12-4 | few | TRBD1 | CASSLAPGQHNEQFF | TGTGCCAGCAGTTTAGCTCCGGGACAGCACAATGAGCAGTTCTTC
TRBJ2-1 | TRBV7-9 | few | - | CASSFLRSDEQFF | TGTGCCAGCAGCTTTCTGAGAAGCGATGAGCAGTTCTTC
TRBJ2-7 | TRBV7-8 | few | TRBD1 | CASTGDRGLGAEQYF | TGTGCCAGCACCGGGGACAGAGGTTTGGGAGCCGAGCAGTACTTC
TRBJ2-7 | TRBV12-3/TRBV12-4 | - | - | CASSRTEDSREQYF | TGTGCCAGCAGCAGGACAGAAGACTCTCGAGAGCAGTACTTC
TRBJ1-4 | TRBV12-3/TRBV12-4 | few | - | CASSSVGGNEKLFF | TGTGCCAGCAGTTCCGTAGGGGGGAATGAAAAACTGTTTTTT
TRBJ2-2 | TRBV6-2/TRBV6-3 | few | TRBD2 | CASSYPKRLAGVSANTGELFF | TGTGCCAGCAGTTACCCAAAGCGACTAGCGGGAGTCTCCGCGAACACCGGGGAGCTGTTTTTT
TRBJ2-7 | TRBV11-2 | few | TRBD1 | CASSFEQGVTYEQYF | TGTGCCAGCAGCTTCGAACAGGGGGTTACCTACGAGCAGTACTTC
TRBJ2-5 | TRBV28 | - | - | CASSFISGRLDQETQYF | TGTGCCAGCAGTTTCATCTCCGGGCGGCTCGACCAAGAGACCCAGTACTTC
TRBJ2-5 | TRBV12-3/TRBV12-4 | few | - | CASSLVTRFGAETQYF | TGTGCCAGCAGTTTAGTGACTAGGTTTGGGGCAGAGACCCAGTACTTC